This T cell receptor beta chain was sequenced for a study of blood T cell repertoires in COVID-19. Study-level information: Acute and convalescent COVID-19 samples came from the United States, Italy and Spain.

CDR1 is SEHNR and CDR2 is FQNEAQ in the germline V gene (reference sequence). This CDR3 comprises 13 residues. V shed 5 bases and J shed 3 bases, with 10 bases lying between them. In the study's own analysis: The authors estimated nucleated cell counts from reference gene primer amplification. Sequencing used immunoSEQ multiplex PCR; TCRdb keeps in-frame clones, though not all of them. The DNA gave D and trimming, while V, J and clone size come from that table. The sample consists of nearly 65,000 clones, 80% to 90% of them appearing once. This clonotype originated in a human donor in a cohort sampled during active COVID-19. The V gene is TRBV7-9, the J gene TRBJ1-2; D gene uncertain. The sequenced sample was peripheral blood. CDR3 sequence: CASSPERDYGYTF. The CDR3 region has the DNA TGTGCCAGCAGCCCCGAAAGAGACTATGGCTACACCTTC. The whole variable domain, filled in from reference TRBV7-9 and TRBJ1-2, reads DTGVSQNPRHKITKRGQNVTFRCDPISEHNRLYWYRQTLGQGPEFLTYFQNEAQLEKSRLLSDRFSAERPKGSFSTLEIQRTEQGDSAMYLCASSPERDYGYTFGSGTRLTVV.